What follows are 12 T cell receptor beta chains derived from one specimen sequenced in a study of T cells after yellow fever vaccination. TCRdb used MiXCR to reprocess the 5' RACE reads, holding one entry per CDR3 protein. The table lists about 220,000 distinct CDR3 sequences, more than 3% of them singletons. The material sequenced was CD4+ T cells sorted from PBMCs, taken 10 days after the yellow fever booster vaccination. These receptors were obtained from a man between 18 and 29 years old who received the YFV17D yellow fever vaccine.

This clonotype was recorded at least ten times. CDR3 protein: CSATGGETQYF. DNA of the CDR3: TGCAGCGCGACAGGGGGGGAGACCCAGTACTTC. The gene calls are TRBV29-1 and TRBJ2-5; TRBD1 matches at 9 bases. There are 11 residues in the CDR3. V shed 7 bases and J 5 bases; nucleotides not matched to a gene: 2. Germline lookup yields CDR1 SQVTM and CDR2 ANQGSEA.

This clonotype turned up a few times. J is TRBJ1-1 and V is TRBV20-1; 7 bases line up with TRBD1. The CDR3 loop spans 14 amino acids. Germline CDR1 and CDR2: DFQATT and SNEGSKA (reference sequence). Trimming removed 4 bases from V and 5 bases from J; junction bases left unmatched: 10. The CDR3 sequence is CSATKTGVKTEAFF. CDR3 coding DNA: TGCAGTGCTACAAAAACAGGGGTAAAGACTGAAGCTTTCTTT.

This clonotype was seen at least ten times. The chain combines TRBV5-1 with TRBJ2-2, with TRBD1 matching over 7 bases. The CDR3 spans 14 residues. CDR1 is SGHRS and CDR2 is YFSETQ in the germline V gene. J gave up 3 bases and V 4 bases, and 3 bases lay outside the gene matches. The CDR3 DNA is TGCGCCAGCAGCACGACAGGGTACACCGGGGAGCTGTTTTTT. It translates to CASSTTGYTGELFF.

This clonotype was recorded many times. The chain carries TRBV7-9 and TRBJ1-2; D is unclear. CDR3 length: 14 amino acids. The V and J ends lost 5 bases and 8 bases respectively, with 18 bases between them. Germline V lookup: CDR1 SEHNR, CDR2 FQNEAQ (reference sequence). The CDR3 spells CASSPQVEAAGYTF. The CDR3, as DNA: TGTGCCAGCAGCCCCCAGGTAGAAGCCGCGGGCTACACCTTC.

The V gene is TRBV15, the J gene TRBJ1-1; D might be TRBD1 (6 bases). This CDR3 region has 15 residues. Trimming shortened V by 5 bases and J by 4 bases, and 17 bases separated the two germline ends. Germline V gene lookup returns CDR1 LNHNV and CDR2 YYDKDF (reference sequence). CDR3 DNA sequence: TGTGCCACCAGCGGGAGGAGAGGGGGTGCCACTGAAGCTTTCTTT. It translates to CATSGRRGGATEAFF.

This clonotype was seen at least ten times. In DNA form, the CDR3 reads TGTGCCAGCTCACCCAATGGGGAGGGGGGCACTGAAGCTTTCTTT. It is translated as CASSPNGEGGTEAFF. This chain uses TRBV18 with TRBJ1-1; tentatively, D is TRBD1 (6 bases). Germline lookup yields CDR1 KGHSH and CDR2 LQKENI. The length of the CDR3 is 15 residues. V was shortened by 3 bases and J by 4 bases, with 15 bases between the two germline ends.

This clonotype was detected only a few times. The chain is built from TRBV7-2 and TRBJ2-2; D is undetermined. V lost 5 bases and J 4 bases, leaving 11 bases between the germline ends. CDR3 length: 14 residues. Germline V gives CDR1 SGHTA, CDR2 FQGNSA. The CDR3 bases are TGTGCCAGCAGCCCCCGGTTAACCACCGGGGAGCTGTTTTTT. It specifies CASSPRLTTGELFF.

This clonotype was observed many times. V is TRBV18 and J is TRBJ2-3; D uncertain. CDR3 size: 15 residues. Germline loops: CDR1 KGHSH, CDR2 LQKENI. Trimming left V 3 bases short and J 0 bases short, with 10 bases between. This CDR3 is CASSPEYLSTDTQYF. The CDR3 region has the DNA TGTGCCAGCTCACCGGAGTACTTGAGCACAGATACGCAGTATTTT.

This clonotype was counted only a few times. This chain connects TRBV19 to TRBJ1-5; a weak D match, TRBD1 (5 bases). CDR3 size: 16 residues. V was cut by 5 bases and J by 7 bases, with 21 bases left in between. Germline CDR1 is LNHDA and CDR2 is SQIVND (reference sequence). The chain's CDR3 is CASSREIGRAGQPQHF. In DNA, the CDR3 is TGTGCCAGTAGTCGCGAAATCGGCAGGGCAGGGCAGCCCCAGCATTTT.

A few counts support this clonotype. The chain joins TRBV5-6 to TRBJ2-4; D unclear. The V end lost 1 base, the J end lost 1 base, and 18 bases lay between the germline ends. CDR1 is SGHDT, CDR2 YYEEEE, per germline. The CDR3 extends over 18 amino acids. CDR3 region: CASSLQLRSPVAKNIQYF. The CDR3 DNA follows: TGTGCCAGCAGCTTGCAATTACGGAGCCCGGTGGCCAAAAACATTCAGTACTTC.

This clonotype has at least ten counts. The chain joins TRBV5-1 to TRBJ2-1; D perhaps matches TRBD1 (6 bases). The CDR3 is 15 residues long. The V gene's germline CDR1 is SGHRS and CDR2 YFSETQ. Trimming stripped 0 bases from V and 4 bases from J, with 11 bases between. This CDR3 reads CASSLAGTKYNEQFF. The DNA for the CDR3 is TGCGCCAGCAGCTTGGCCGGGACAAAGTACAATGAGCAGTTCTTC. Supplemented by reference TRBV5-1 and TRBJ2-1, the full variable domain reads KAGVTQTPRYLIKTRGQQVTLSCSPISGHRSVSWYQQTPGQGLQFLFEYFSETQRNKGNFPGRFSGRQFSNSRSEMNVSTLELGDSALYLCASSLAGTKYNEQFFGPGTRLTVL.

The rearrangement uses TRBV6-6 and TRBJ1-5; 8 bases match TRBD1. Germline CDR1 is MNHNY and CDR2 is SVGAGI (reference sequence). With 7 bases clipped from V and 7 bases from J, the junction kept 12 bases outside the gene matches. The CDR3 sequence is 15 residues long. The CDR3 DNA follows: TGTGCCAGCAATCCACAGGGGGTATCGGGACAGCCCCAGCATTTT. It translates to CASNPQGVSGQPQHF.